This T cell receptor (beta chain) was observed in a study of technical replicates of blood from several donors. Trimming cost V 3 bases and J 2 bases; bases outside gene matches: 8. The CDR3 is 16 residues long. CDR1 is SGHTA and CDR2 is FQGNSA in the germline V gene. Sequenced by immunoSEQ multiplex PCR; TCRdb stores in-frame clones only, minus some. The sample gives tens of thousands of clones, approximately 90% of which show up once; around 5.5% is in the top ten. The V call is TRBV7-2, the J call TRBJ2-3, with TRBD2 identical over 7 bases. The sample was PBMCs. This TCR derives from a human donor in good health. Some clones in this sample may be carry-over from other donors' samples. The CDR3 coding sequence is TGTGCCAGCAGCTTTACCGGGACTACAGTCACAGATACGCAGTATTTT. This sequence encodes CASSFTGTTVTDTQYF. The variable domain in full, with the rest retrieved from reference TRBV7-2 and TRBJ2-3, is GAGVSQSPSNKVTEKGKDVELRCDPISGHTALYWYRQSLGQGLEFLIYFQGNSAPDKSGLPSDRFSAERTGGSVSTLTIQRTQQEDSAVYLCASSFTGTTVTDTQYFGPGTRLTVL.